Below, 30 T cell receptor beta chains from the same sample are listed, as sequenced in a study of response to subunit inactivated influenza vaccine. TCRdb passed the RT-PCR reads through MiXCR, listing each CDR3 protein once. The sample has around 470,000 distinct CDR3 sequences, roughly 7.6% seen once. The sequencing used PBMCs from blood, collected roughly 24 months after vaccination. The receptors stem from a man aged 45-69 years who received an inactivated influenza vaccine.

This clonotype was recorded many times. The V and J genes are TRBV2 and TRBJ2-7, with TRBD2 identical over 13 bases. Germline-derived CDR1 and CDR2 are SNHLY and FYNNEI. V lost 6 bases to trimming and J lost 3 bases; unmatched junction nucleotides: 17. The CDR3 totals 19 residues. CDR3 in amino acids: CASRGIGGTSGNIRYEQYF. CDR3 DNA: TGTGCCAGCAGAGGGATAGGGGGGACTAGCGGGAACATACGCTACGAGCAGTACTTC.

This clonotype was picked up a small number of times. The chain links TRBV6-1 to TRBJ2-7, with D perhaps matching TRBD2 (6 bases). This CDR3 spans 14 amino acids. Trimming shortened V by 4 bases and J by 2 bases, and 12 bases separated the two germline ends. CDR1 MNHNS and CDR2 SASEGT come from the germline V gene. The chain's CDR3 is CASSVATGAYEQYF. CDR3 bases: TGTGCCAGCAGTGTTGCGACGGGAGCCTACGAGCAGTACTTC.

The rearrangement joins TRBV7-2 to TRBJ2-7, with D unclear. The CDR3 sequence is 13 residues long. V lost 5 bases to trimming and J lost 4 bases, with 12 bases between them. CDR1 is SGHTA and CDR2 is FQGNSA in the germline V gene. The CDR3 protein is CASSRPSSYEQYF. The CDR3 DNA follows: TGTGCCAGCAGCCGCCCCTCGTCTTACGAGCAGTACTTC.

This clonotype was detected a few times. The CDR3 DNA is TGTGCCAGCAGTCGGGACACGGCGGGAGAGACCCAGTACTTC. This codes for CASSRDTAGETQYF. The genes are TRBV6-1 and TRBJ2-5, with D possibly matching TRBD1 (6 bases). CDR1 MNHNS and CDR2 SASEGT come from the germline V gene. This CDR3 region has 14 residues. Trimming shortened V by 5 bases and J by 4 bases, and 14 bases separated the two germline ends.

In DNA form, the CDR3 reads TGTGCCAGCAGCTCAGTACCGGACAGGGGGGCTGAAGCTTTCTTT. The encoded protein is CASSSVPDRGAEAFF. J is TRBJ1-1 and V is TRBV7-2; 10 nucleotides agree with TRBD1. The germline V gene has CDR1 SGHTA and CDR2 FQGNSA. The CDR3 contains 15 residues. V shed 4 bases, J shed 6 bases, and the junction held 8 bases outside the gene matches.

This clonotype was observed many times. J is TRBJ2-3 and V is TRBV20-1, with 9 nucleotides matching TRBD1. The CDR3 extends over 14 amino acids. Looked up from germline, CDR1 is DFQATT and CDR2 is SNEGSKA (reference sequence). The V and J ends lost 6 bases and 4 bases, in that order; junction bases with no gene match: 8. For the CDR3, the DNA is TGCAGTGCAAGACCGGGACAGGGCGCAGATACGCAGTATTTT. Encoded protein: CSARPGQGADTQYF.

The V gene is TRBV2, the J gene TRBJ1-2; 7 bases match TRBD1. CDR1 is SNHLY and CDR2 is FYNNEI in the germline V gene. The CDR3 sequence is 13 residues long. Trimming at V came to 9 bases and at J to 0 bases, leaving 4 bases not matched to a gene. For the CDR3, the DNA is TGTGCCAGTACAGGGGTGACTAACTATGGCTACACCTTC. The encoded protein is CASTGVTNYGYTF. Together with reference TRBV2 and TRBJ1-2, the CDR3 gives the full variable domain: EPEVTQTPSHQVTQMGQEVILRCVPISNHLYFYWYRQILGQKVEFLVSFYNNEISEKSEIFDDQFSVERPDGSNFTLKIRSTKLEDSAMYFCASTGVTNYGYTFGSGTRLTVV.

This clonotype was recorded at least ten times. The rearrangement links TRBV10-3 to TRBJ1-5, with 7 nucleotides matching TRBD1. This CDR3 has 14 amino acids. Germline CDR1 reads ENHRY; CDR2 reads SYGVKD. Losses at the gene ends were 3 bases for V and 11 bases for J; bases not matched to a gene: 10. The CDR3 reads CAISDGTVQGAQHF. In nucleotides, the CDR3 is TGTGCCATCAGTGACGGGACGGTTCAGGGGGCCCAGCATTTT.

The sample holds many counts of this clonotype. The chain links TRBV7-2 to TRBJ2-5; D may be TRBD1 or TRBD2 (5 bases each). Between the trimmed V and J ends, which lost 4 bases and 3 bases, there was a span of 15 bases. CDR3 length equals 15 residues. Germline CDR1 is SGHTA and CDR2 is FQGNSA. For the CDR3, the DNA is TGTGCCAGCAGCTCCTTGGGGGTCGAGGAAGAGACCCAGTACTTC. Protein: CASSSLGVEEETQYF.

This clonotype has a handful of counts. The rearrangement uses TRBV7-2 and TRBJ2-2, with D perhaps matching TRBD1 or TRBD2 (6 bases each). Germline CDR1 reads SGHTA; CDR2 reads FQGNSA. Trimming removed 5 bases at V and 3 bases at J, with 13 bases between. The length of the CDR3 is 15 residues. DNA of the CDR3: TGTGCCAGCAGCCCGCCCGGGGGCCACACCGGGGAGCTGTTTTTT. It encodes CASSPPGGHTGELFF.

This clonotype was seen repeatedly, ten times or more. This CDR3 is CASSLDMGRDEQYF. DNA of the CDR3: TGCGCCAGCAGCTTGGATATGGGGCGCGACGAGCAGTACTTC. This chain connects TRBV5-1 to TRBJ2-7; possibly TRBD1 for D (5 bases). The length of the CDR3 is 14 residues. CDR1 SGHRS and CDR2 YFSETQ come from the germline V gene. V lost 0 bases to trimming and J lost 5 bases, with 12 bases between them. The full variable domain, in which reference TRBV5-1 and TRBJ2-7 provide the parts outside the CDR3, is KAGVTQTPRYLIKTRGQQVTLSCSPISGHRSVSWYQQTPGQGLQFLFEYFSETQRNKGNFPGRFSGRQFSNSRSEMNVSTLELGDSALYLCASSLDMGRDEQYFGPGTRLTVT.

The V gene is TRBV20-1, the J gene TRBJ1-1; 9 bases line up with TRBD1. The CDR3 is made up of 15 amino acids. V was pared by 1 base and J by 7 bases, with 10 bases of the junction left unmatched. From germline, CDR1 is DFQATT and CDR2 SNEGSKA (reference sequence). CDR3 nucleotides: TGCAGTGCTAGAGTCTACAGGGGGCAGGTAAATGAAGCTTTCTTT. Translation: CSARVYRGQVNEAFF.

This clonotype was detected a few times. The chain joins TRBV25-1 to TRBJ1-1, with no clear D. Germline V gene lookup returns CDR1 MGHDK and CDR2 SYGVNS. This CDR3 contains 14 residues. Trimming left V 6 bases short and J 0 bases short, with 11 bases between. This chain's CDR3 is CASSPHQMNTEAFF. The CDR3 nucleotides are TGTGCCAGCAGCCCACACCAGATGAACACTGAAGCTTTCTTT.

This clonotype was seen many times. This rearrangement joins TRBV12-3 or TRBV12-4 to TRBJ2-3; the D is unclear. Trimming left V 6 bases short and J 2 bases short, with 9 bases between. The CDR3 sequence is 13 residues long. DNA for the CDR3: TGTGCCAGCAGCTTGGGATACACAGATACGCAGTATTTT. This translates into CASSLGYTDTQYF.

This clonotype was seen repeatedly, ten times or more. The chain carries TRBV18 and TRBJ2-7, with TRBD1 matching 7 bases. Looked up from germline, CDR1 is KGHSH and CDR2 is LQKENI. V lost 2 bases, J lost 6 bases, and 7 bases stayed unmatched. This CDR3 region has 14 residues. The CDR3 sequence is CASSPSVKGAEQYF. CDR3 bases: TGTGCCAGCTCACCAAGCGTTAAGGGGGCCGAGCAGTACTTC.

The sample holds many counts of this clonotype. This rearrangement joins TRBV3-1 to TRBJ2-3; 8 bases are shared with TRBD1. Germline CDR1 LGHDT, CDR2 YNNKEL (reference sequence). V was pared by 1 base and J by 3 bases, with 6 bases of the junction left unmatched. This CDR3 spans 16 amino acids. Written as DNA, the CDR3 is TGTGCCAGCAGCCAAGCCAGGACAGGGCGAACAGATACGCAGTATTTT. Its protein is CASSQARTGRTDTQYF.

This clonotype has a count of ten or more. The chain couples TRBV6-1 to TRBJ2-5; the D gene is possibly TRBD2 (6 bases). Germline-derived CDR1 and CDR2 are MNHNS and SASEGT. The CDR3 length is 14 residues. V gave up 6 bases and J gave up 5 bases, with 16 bases separating them. CDR3: CASRRQTRGETQYF. The CDR3 DNA reads TGTGCCAGCAGGCGACAGACCCGGGGGGAGACCCAGTACTTC.

This clonotype has a count of ten or more. The chain combines TRBV6-1 with TRBJ2-1; tentative D call: TRBD2 (6 bases). This CDR3 has 15 amino acids. Germline V gene lookup returns CDR1 MNHNS and CDR2 SASEGT. Deletions cut 6 bases from V and 0 bases from J, with 12 bases between. The CDR3 DNA is TGTGCCAGCAGAGAGGAGGGCCTCTCCTACAATGAGCAGTTCTTC. As protein: CASREEGLSYNEQFF.

The V call is TRBV28, the J call TRBJ2-1, with D maybe TRBD1 (6 bases). This CDR3 region has 16 residues. V was cut by 5 bases and J by 3 bases, with 17 bases left in between. Germline V CDR1 and CDR2: MDHEN, SYDVKM. CDR3 in DNA: TGTGCCAGCAGTCCTCCCAGACAGGAAGTCTACAATGAGCAGTTCTTC. Translated, it gives CASSPPRQEVYNEQFF. Supplemented by reference TRBV28 and TRBJ2-1, the full variable domain reads DVKVTQSSRYLVKRTGEKVFLECVQDMDHENMFWYRQDPGLGLRLIYFSYDVKMKEKGDIPEGYSVSREKKERFSLILESASTNQTSMYLCASSPPRQEVYNEQFFGPGTRLTVL.

The chain is built from TRBV30 and TRBJ2-5, with D unclear. This CDR3 is built from 12 residues. Per germline, CDR1 GTSNPN and CDR2 SVGIG (reference sequence). V was clipped by 2 bases and J by 5 bases, with 9 bases between them. This CDR3 reads CAWSWLRETQYF. CDR3 nucleotides: TGTGCCTGGAGTTGGCTACGGGAGACCCAGTACTTC.

A few counts support this clonotype. In DNA form, the CDR3 reads TGTGCCATCAGTGAACCAGACAGGGCTCGAAACGAGCAGTACTTC. Its translation: CAISEPDRARNEQYF. This chain uses TRBV10-3 with TRBJ2-7; TRBD1 matches at 7 bases. Losses at the gene ends were 3 bases for V and 5 bases for J; bases not matched to a gene: 10. CDR1 is ENHRY, CDR2 SYGVKD, per germline. The CDR3 extends over 15 amino acids.

This clonotype occurred a few times. The rearrangement joins TRBV6-1 to TRBJ1-1; D is possibly TRBD1 (5 bases). Germline V gives CDR1 MNHNS, CDR2 SASEGT. V lost 6 bases to trimming and J lost 1 base, with 21 bases between them. The CDR3 is made up of 17 amino acids. The CDR3 reads CASSRYLTGTGNTEAFF. In DNA, the CDR3 is TGTGCCAGCAGCCGGTACCTTACCGGGACGGGGAACACTGAAGCTTTCTTT.

V gene TRBV28 combines with J gene TRBJ2-1; D might be TRBD2 (6 bases). CDR3 length: 14 amino acids. The ends were cut back, 5 bases at V and 6 bases at J, with 14 bases in the middle. Germline V CDR1 and CDR2: MDHEN, SYDVKM. The CDR3 reads CASSPTDYFNEQFF. CDR3 sequence (DNA): TGTGCCAGCAGTCCCACGGACTACTTCAATGAGCAGTTCTTC.

This clonotype came up many times. The chain recombines TRBV11-2 with TRBJ2-1; 9 positions agree with TRBD2. With 3 bases clipped from V and 5 bases from J, the junction kept 14 bases outside the gene matches. The CDR3 runs to 18 residues. Germline V lookup: CDR1 SGHAT, CDR2 FQNNGV. CDR3 DNA sequence: TGTGCCAGCAGCTTCACGAGGGGGTCTAGCGGGAATGACAATGAGCAGTTCTTC. Its translation is CASSFTRGSSGNDNEQFF.

This clonotype has more than one count but fewer than ten. The chain couples TRBV7-2 to TRBJ2-3; D is uncertain. The CDR3 spans 12 residues. Germline loops: CDR1 SGHTA, CDR2 FQGNSA. V dropped 5 bases and J dropped 10 bases, with 13 bases sitting between them. CDR3: CASSPTDPPQYF. The CDR3 DNA is TGTGCCAGCAGCCCCACCGACCCCCCGCAGTATTTT. Using reference TRBV7-2 and TRBJ2-3 for the parts outside the CDR3, the full variable domain is GAGVSQSPSNKVTEKGKDVELRCDPISGHTALYWYRQSLGQGLEFLIYFQGNSAPDKSGLPSDRFSAERTGGSVSTLTIQRTQQEDSAVYLCASSPTDPPQYFGPGTRLTVL.

The chain combines TRBV5-6 with TRBJ2-1; D unresolved. Germline V gives CDR1 SGHDT, CDR2 YYEEEE. CDR3 length: 13 amino acids. V was shortened by 3 bases and J by 2 bases, with 6 bases between the two germline ends. CDR3 coding DNA: TGTGCCAGCAGCTCAGGAGCCTACAATGAGCAGTTCTTC. Its translation: CASSSGAYNEQFF.

This clonotype appeared a few times. The J gene is TRBJ2-4, the V gene TRBV3-1; D remains unclear. CDR3 length equals 17 residues. Germline loops: CDR1 LGHDT, CDR2 YNNKEL (reference sequence). The V end lost 2 bases, the J end lost 6 bases, and 20 bases lay between the germline ends. DNA for the CDR3: TGTGCCAGCAGCCAAAAAGGGCGATTCGGCGGACGAAACATTCAGTACTTC. It translates to CASSQKGRFGGRNIQYF.

Ten or more counts support this clonotype. CDR3 loop: CASNLGASRTGELFF. CDR3 in DNA: TGTGCCAGCAATCTGGGAGCTAGCCGTACCGGGGAGCTGTTTTTT. This chain connects TRBV12-3 or TRBV12-4 to TRBJ2-2; TRBD2 is a possible D gene (5 bases). Between the trimmed V and J ends, which lost 7 bases and 5 bases, there was a span of 17 bases. The CDR3 spans 15 residues.

The chain combines TRBV7-2 with TRBJ2-7; D gene unclear. V lost 4 bases to trimming and J lost 6 bases, with 13 bases between them. The CDR3 consists of 13 residues. Per the germline V gene, CDR1 is SGHTA and CDR2 is FQGNSA. This CDR3 is CASSSDWTGEQYF. Here the CDR3 DNA reads TGTGCCAGCAGCTCCGACTGGACGGGCGAGCAGTACTTC.

The chain combines TRBV20-1 with TRBJ2-1, with 11 bases matching TRBD1. This CDR3 region has 14 residues. Trimming took 6 bases from V and 9 from J; bases not matched to a gene: 10. Germline lookup yields CDR1 DFQATT and CDR2 SNEGSKA (reference sequence). CDR3 protein: CSANRDRGISEQFF. Here the CDR3 DNA reads TGCAGTGCGAACCGGGACAGGGGGATTAGTGAGCAGTTCTTC.